The rows below give T cell receptor beta chains drawn from one sample of a study of blood T cell repertoires in COVID-19. Clones were read by immunoSEQ multiplex PCR, and TCRdb kept only the in-frame ones, dropping some. The repertoire holds more than 110,000 clones, with less than 85% as singletons. Sequencing was carried out using peripheral blood. The source is a human donor in a cohort sampled during active COVID-19. Both conserved end residues are part of each CDR3. A D gene is named only where the DNA matches it firmly. Size is stated for part of the rows, as once, few or many counts, or as a class when the clone is expanded.

j_call cdr3_length d_call v_call clone_size cdr3_aa cdr3_nt
TRBJ1-1 13 NA TRBV24-1 NA CATSDSTSLVTFF TGTGCCACCAGTGACTCAACTTCGCTCGTAACTTTCTTT
TRBJ1-4 14 TRBD1 TRBV4-3 NA CASSRRQGAEKLFF TGCGCCAGCAGCCGCAGACAGGGGGCAGAAAAACTGTTTTTT
TRBJ1-3 13 NA TRBV6-5 NA CASSYSRGNTIYF TGTGCCAGCAGTTACTCCAGGGGAAACACCATATATTTT
TRBJ2-6 17 TRBD2 TRBV5-4 NA CASSLASGGFGANVLTF TGTGCCAGCAGCTTAGCTAGCGGGGGGTTTGGGGCCAACGTCCTGACTTTC
TRBJ1-1 16 TRBD1 TRBV6-5 NA CASSFKQGAILTEAFF TGTGCCAGCAGTTTCAAACAGGGGGCGATTTTGACTGAAGCTTTCTTT
TRBJ2-3 15 TRBD1 TRBV10-3 NA CAISEPGQNTDTQYF TGTGCCATCAGTGAGCCGGGACAGAACACAGATACGCAGTATTTT
TRBJ2-1 15 TRBD2 TRBV9 NA CASSVGSGGYNEQFF TGTGCCAGCAGCGTAGGTAGCGGGGGCTACAATGAGCAGTTCTTC
TRBJ2-3 16 TRBD2 TRBV5-1 NA CASSLAAGGSTDTQYF TGCGCCAGCAGCTTGGCAGCGGGGGGAAGCACAGATACGCAGTATTTT
TRBJ2-1 16 TRBD1 TRBV11-3 NA CASSFRTGGTYNEQFF TGTGCCAGCAGCTTTCGGACAGGGGGAACCTACAATGAGCAGTTCTTC
TRBJ2-7 17 NA TRBV9 NA CASSVGIGTRSSYEQYF TGTGCCAGCAGCGTAGGGATCGGGACTCGGAGTAGCTACGAGCAGTACTTC
TRBJ2-3 14 TRBD2 TRBV29-1 NA CSVEGLASTDTQYF TGCAGCGTTGAAGGACTAGCAAGCACAGATACGCAGTATTTT
TRBJ2-2 11 NA TRBV19 NA CASSIVGELFF TGTGCCAGTAGTATAGTAGGGGAGCTGTTTTTT
TRBJ2-7 14 TRBD1 TRBV9 NA CASSEGQGAVEQYF TGTGCCAGCAGCGAAGGACAGGGGGCGGTCGAGCAGTACTTC
TRBJ1-2 14 NA TRBV28 NA CASSSGYTRYGYTF TGTGCCAGCAGTTCAGGGTACACAAGATATGGCTACACCTTC
TRBJ1-2 15 TRBD1 TRBV3-1/TRBV3-2 NA CASSQEGTGGKGYTF TGTGCCAGCAGCCAAGAAGGGACAGGGGGAAAAGGCTACACCTTC
TRBJ2-2 15 NA TRBV6-5 NA CASSYRTRNTGELFF TGTGCCAGCAGTTATCGGACAAGAAACACCGGGGAGCTGTTTTTT
TRBJ2-2 13 NA TRBV5-1 NA CASSYTSGGELFF TGCGCCAGCAGCTACACATCGGGCGGGGAGCTGTTTTTT
TRBJ1-2 14 TRBD1 TRBV5-1 once CASTPGQGKVGYTF TGCGCCAGCACCCCGGGACAGGGGAAGGTTGGCTACACCTTC
TRBJ2-3 12 TRBD1 TRBV6-5 NA CACQGVIDTQYF TGTGCCTGCCAGGGGGTGATTGATACGCAGTATTTT
TRBJ2-1 17 TRBD2 TRBV7-6 NA CASSPLSGAPSYNEQFF TGTGCCAGCAGCCCTCTTAGCGGGGCCCCCTCCTACAATGAGCAGTTCTTC
TRBJ2-3 18 TRBD2 TRBV2 NA CASSPTSGGRVGTDTQYF TGTGCCAGCAGTCCTACTAGCGGGGGCCGGGTAGGCACAGATACGCAGTATTTT
TRBJ1-6 15 TRBD1 TRBV6-5 once CASRTGSRYNSPLHF TGTGCCAGCAGGACAGGGTCTCGCTATAATTCACCCCTCCACTTT
TRBJ1-1 14 TRBD1 TRBV6-5 NA CASSYDLQGAEAFF TGTGCCAGCAGTTACGACTTACAGGGGGCTGAAGCTTTCTTT
TRBJ1-5 14 NA TRBV6-5 NA CASSYVGGAEAQHF TGTGCCAGCAGTTACGTGGGGGGGGCGGAGGCCCAGCATTTT
TRBJ2-7 15 NA TRBV18 NA CASSPSGAGSYEQYF TGTGCCAGCTCACCATCAGGGGCTGGCTCCTACGAGCAGTACTTC
TRBJ2-1 16 NA TRBV5-4 NA CASSNLTRASYNEQFF TGTGCCAGCAGCAACCTAACTAGGGCGTCCTACAATGAGCAGTTCTTC
TRBJ2-3 16 NA TRBV19 NA CASSMGLRGLADTQYF TGTGCCAGTAGTATGGGACTGAGGGGGCTCGCAGATACGCAGTATTTT
TRBJ1-6 14 NA TRBV5-6 NA CASSMTDYNSPLHF TGTGCCAGCAGCATGACAGATTATAATTCACCCCTCCACTTT
TRBJ2-3 15 TRBD1 TRBV7-9 NA CASSRRTGGRDTQYF TGTGCCAGCAGCCGGCGGACAGGGGGCAGAGATACGCAGTATTTT